This T cell receptor (beta chain) was recovered during a study of blood T cells in healthy people across ages. General study findings and limits: Diversity estimated from one million T cells was considered an underestimate. What prevented conclusive comparison of naive and antigen-experienced cells was that PBMCs were unsorted.

To note about this clonotype: As yet, its antigen is unknown.

It was with a sample-barcoded 5' primer and a J-beta primer mix that a second PCR of roughly 7 to 11 cycles was run. From the 5' RACE reads, TCRdb called clonotypes with MiXCR, one entry per CDR3 protein. The data contain hundreds of thousands of distinct CDR3 sequences, roughly half of them singletons. Every sample yielded at least 7 million isolated PBMCs. Between the trimmed V and J ends, which lost 4 bases and 6 bases, there was a span of 18 bases. The CDR3 has 16 amino acids. Germline assignment: CDR1 SEHNR and CDR2 FQNEAQ (reference sequence). The V gene is TRBV7-9, the J gene TRBJ2-2; tentatively, D is TRBD1 (5 bases). The clonotype was recovered from a woman at least 80 years old in good health. The sequenced sample was blood. CDR3 DNA: TGTGCCAGCAGCTCGGACAAGCAATCTTTCTCCGGGGAGCTGTTTTTT. It yields the protein CASSSDKQSFSGELFF.